The 29 T cell receptor beta chains below come from one sample, sequenced in a study of CD8 T cells in Susac syndrome. Reverse transcription of roughly 0.45 to 1 ug RNA was carried out with random hexamers. TCRdb used MiXCR to reprocess the immunoSEQ multiplex PCR reads, holding one entry per CDR3 protein. The top ten clones hold more than 0.11% of a sample with 150,000 or so distinct CDR3 sequences, 93% of them seen once. The sequencing sample was made of CD4+ T cells from PBMCs. These receptors came from a human donor in good health.

V and J are TRBV3-1 and TRBJ2-5; the match to TRBD1 covers 8 bases. This CDR3 has 15 amino acids. In germline, CDR1 is LGHDT, CDR2 YNNKEL (reference sequence). The junction had 9 bases not matched to a gene; V was cut back by 4 bases and J by 5 bases. CDR3 loop: CASSRQGAFRETQYF. As DNA, the CDR3 is TGTGCCAGCAGCCGGCAGGGGGCGTTTCGGGAGACCCAGTACTTC.

The V gene is TRBV10-3, the J gene TRBJ2-3; D might be TRBD1 (6 bases). Between the trimmed V and J ends, which lost 7 bases and 1 base, there was a span of 15 bases. Germline lookup yields CDR1 ENHRY and CDR2 SYGVKD. The CDR3 extends over 15 amino acids. CDR3 region: CAIITRDTGTDTQYF. The CDR3 DNA sequence: TGTGCCATCATTACCCGGGACACCGGCACAGATACGCAGTATTTT.

This chain connects TRBV2 to TRBJ1-6; D is undetermined. The length of the CDR3 is 13 residues. Germline V CDR1 and CDR2: SNHLY, FYNNEI. The ends were cut back, 9 bases at V and 4 bases at J, with 10 bases in the middle. The CDR3 loop reads CASLDGYNSPLHF. In nucleotides, the CDR3 is TGTGCCAGTTTAGACGGTTATAATTCACCCCTCCACTTT.

The chain has TRBV28 and TRBJ1-1; no reliable D call. The CDR3 runs 14 residues. CDR1 and CDR2 from the germline V gene are MDHEN and SYDVKM. The V gene lost 6 bases and the J gene lost 3 bases, with 14 bases spanning the gap. Here the CDR3 reads CASSPVIKYTEAFF. CDR3 DNA: TGTGCCAGCAGCCCCGTGATAAAGTACACTGAAGCTTTCTTT. Combining the CDR3 with reference TRBV28 and TRBJ1-1 gives the whole variable domain DVKVTQSSRYLVKRTGEKVFLECVQDMDHENMFWYRQDPGLGLRLIYFSYDVKMKEKGDIPEGYSVSREKKERFSLILESASTNQTSMYLCASSPVIKYTEAFFGQGTRLTVV.

The chain links TRBV7-9 to TRBJ1-6; TRBD1 might be the D (6 bases). V was cut by 5 bases and J by 7 bases, with 15 bases left in between. This CDR3 has 15 residues. Germline lookup yields CDR1 SEHNR and CDR2 FQNEAQ (reference sequence). The CDR3 spells CASSRDRDTNSPLHF. The CDR3 DNA is TGTGCCAGCAGCCGCGACCGGGACACAAATTCACCCCTCCACTTT.

The chain is built from TRBV13 and TRBJ2-1; 11 bases match TRBD2. Germline values: CDR1 PRHDT, CDR2 FYEKMQ (reference sequence). J lost 4 bases, V lost 2 bases, and 7 bases had no gene match. The CDR3 loop spans 17 amino acids. The CDR3 DNA follows: TGTGCCAGCAGCTTAACAACTAGCGGGGGAGCGTACAATGAGCAGTTCTTC. Its protein is CASSLTTSGGAYNEQFF. The full variable domain, with the rest looked up from reference TRBV13 and TRBJ2-1, is AAGVIQSPRHLIKEKRETATLKCYPIPRHDTVYWYQQGPGQDPQFLISFYEKMQSDKGSIPDRFSAQQFSDYHSELNMSSLELGDSALYFCASSLTTSGGAYNEQFFGPGTRLTVL.

This chain connects TRBV3-1 to TRBJ2-2, with a tentative D call TRBD2 (6 bases). The V end was cut by 5 bases, the J end by 4 bases, with 14 bases between. CDR3 length: 15 amino acids. CDR1 LGHDT and CDR2 YNNKEL come from the germline V gene (reference sequence). CDR3 region: CASSTRPGSTGELFF. DNA of the CDR3: TGTGCCAGCAGCACTCGACCCGGGAGCACCGGGGAGCTGTTTTTT.

The genes are TRBV2 and TRBJ2-7; D is undetermined. The CDR3 consists of 15 residues. V lost 2 bases, J lost 2 bases, and 13 bases lay in between. The V gene's germline CDR1 is SNHLY and CDR2 FYNNEI. CDR3 bases: TGTGCCAGCAGTGAATCGGTCAGCCAAACCTACGAGCAGTACTTC. Translated, it gives CASSESVSQTYEQYF. Using reference TRBV2 and TRBJ2-7 for the parts outside the CDR3, the full variable domain is EPEVTQTPSHQVTQMGQEVILRCVPISNHLYFYWYRQILGQKVEFLVSFYNNEISEKSEIFDDQFSVERPDGSNFTLKIRSTKLEDSAMYFCASSESVSQTYEQYFGPGTRLTVT.

This clonotype was seen just once. The chain employs TRBV4-1 and TRBJ1-4; the D gene is possibly TRBD1 (5 bases). Germline V CDR1 and CDR2: MGHRA, YSYEKL. V shed 1 base and J shed 7 bases, with 13 bases lying between them. This CDR3 is 15 amino acids long. In DNA, the CDR3 is TGCGCCAGCAGCCAAGCAAGAACAGGAGCTGAAAAACTGTTTTTT. Residues: CASSQARTGAEKLFF.

This chain links TRBV19 with TRBJ1-2, with 7 nucleotides matching TRBD1. This CDR3 has 14 amino acids. CDR1 is LNHDA and CDR2 is SQIVND in the germline V gene (reference sequence). V lost 1 base and J lost 4; bases outside the gene matches: 3. The CDR3 protein is CASSIVQGSYGYTF. DNA of the CDR3: TGTGCCAGTAGTATAGTACAGGGGAGCTATGGCTACACCTTC.

The rearrangement joins TRBV5-1 to TRBJ1-1, with D uncertain. The CDR3 has 15 amino acids. V was clipped by 0 bases and J by 0 bases, with 9 bases between them. Germline CDR1 reads SGHRS; CDR2 reads YFSETQ. CDR3 region: CASSLAGQMNTEAFF. The CDR3 nucleotides read TGCGCCAGCAGCTTGGCCGGTCAGATGAACACTGAAGCTTTCTTT.

The chain couples TRBV5-1 to TRBJ2-5; 8 bases line up with TRBD1. Per germline, CDR1 SGHRS and CDR2 YFSETQ. The J segment lost 5 bases and the V segment lost 3 bases, leaving 6 bases of the junction unmatched. The CDR3 is 14 amino acids. CDR3 bases: TGCGCCAGCAGCTCCTCGACAGGGGTCGAGACCCAGTACTTC. This encodes CASSSSTGVETQYF.

Comment on this clonotype: The DNA is omitted, as the CDR3 cannot be located on it reliably, and the CDR3 follows TCRdb's listing. The chain couples TRBV23-1 to TRBJ2-2; the DNA was not used to check the table's D call, TRBD1. TRBV23-1 is marked as an open reading frame, function uncertain. The CDR3 length is 20 residues, termini included. CDR3 loop: CASSQSGTRVGYTTPGSCFF.

The chain carries TRBV7-9 and TRBJ1-1; possible D gene TRBD1, 6 bases. Per the germline V gene, CDR1 is SEHNR and CDR2 is FQNEAQ (reference sequence). The CDR3 runs 16 residues. The V gene lost 6 bases and the J gene lost 3 bases, with 20 bases spanning the gap. This CDR3 is CASSPGKGGPHTEAFF. CDR3 coding DNA: TGTGCCAGCAGTCCGGGGAAGGGGGGGCCGCACACTGAAGCTTTCTTT. The variable domain in full, completed from reference TRBV7-9 and TRBJ1-1, reads DTGVSQNPRHKITKRGQNVTFRCDPISEHNRLYWYRQTLGQGPEFLTYFQNEAQLEKSRLLSDRFSAERPKGSFSTLEIQRTEQGDSAMYLCASSPGKGGPHTEAFFGQGTRLTVV.

The chain recombines TRBV3-1 with TRBJ1-4; 8 bases are shared with TRBD1. Unmatched junction bases numbered 12, after V lost 2 bases and J lost 1 base. CDR1 is LGHDT, CDR2 YNNKEL, per germline (reference sequence). The CDR3 has 19 residues. The CDR3 spells CASSQQVYPGGRTNEKLFF. The CDR3 nucleotides read TGTGCCAGCAGCCAACAAGTATACCCAGGGGGCCGAACTAATGAAAAACTGTTTTTT.

Remarks on this clonotype: At one of its ends the junction is not consistent with the germline gene, which may arise from a read error. J is TRBJ2-3 and V is TRBV20-1, with 9 bases aligning to TRBD2. CDR1 and CDR2 (germline): DFQATT, SNEGSKA (reference sequence). This CDR3 contains 13 residues. The CDR3 spells CSAAGTSRDTQYF. CDR3 DNA sequence: TGCAGTGCTGCCGGGACTAGCAGAGATACGCAGTATTTT.

V gene TRBV11-2 combines with J gene TRBJ1-3, with D possibly being TRBD1 (5 bases). CDR1 and CDR2 from the germline V gene are SGHAT and FQNNGV. This CDR3 is built from 15 residues. V shed 2 bases and J shed 4 bases, with 12 bases lying between them. The CDR3 sequence: CASSLLAGPGNTIYF. The CDR3, as DNA: TGTGCCAGCAGCTTATTGGCAGGGCCCGGAAACACCATATATTTT.

The CDR3 is CASSVSGRYEQYF. The CDR3 coding sequence is TGTGCCAGCAGCGTGTCAGGACGATACGAGCAGTACTTC. The V and J genes are TRBV21-1 and TRBJ2-7. TRBV21-1 is marked as a pseudogene. The CDR3 has 13 amino acids.

The J gene is TRBJ2-4, the V gene TRBV6-5; 8 bases agree with TRBD2. The V and J ends lost 2 bases and 1 base, in that order; junction bases with no gene match: 4. In germline, CDR1 is MNHEY, CDR2 SVGAGI. The CDR3 is 16 residues long. The CDR3, as DNA: TGTGCCAGCAGTTACGGCGGGGGGACGGCCAAAAACATTCAGTACTTC. It specifies CASSYGGGTAKNIQYF.

This clonotype has a single count. The chain employs TRBV7-3 and TRBJ1-1; TRBD1 might be the D (6 bases). The CDR3 covers 16 residues. Germline V lookup: CDR1 SGHTA, CDR2 FQGTGA. The ends were cut back, 0 bases at V and 4 bases at J, with 15 bases in the middle. The chain's CDR3 is CASSLTTDRFPTEAFF. Here the CDR3 DNA reads TGTGCCAGCAGCTTAACCACGGACAGATTTCCCACTGAAGCTTTCTTT.

J is TRBJ2-5 and V is TRBV7-9; weak D call: TRBD1 (7 bases). The CDR3 is 12 residues long. V gave up 8 bases and J gave up 4 bases, with 11 bases separating them. Germline CDR1 is SEHNR and CDR2 is FQNEAQ (reference sequence). Here the CDR3 DNA reads TGTGCCAGCGGACAGGAGGGAGAGACCCAGTACTTC. Its translation is CASGQEGETQYF.

This CDR3 reads CASSLELIQGDKEAFF. In DNA, the CDR3 is TGTGCCAGCTCACTCGAACTCATCCAGGGTGACAAGGAAGCTTTCTTT. The V and J genes are TRBV18 and TRBJ1-1; a weak D match, TRBD1 (5 bases). The CDR3 is 16 amino acids. V lost 4 bases and J 8 bases, leaving 23 bases between the germline ends. Germline CDR1 and CDR2: KGHSH and LQKENI.

The chain links TRBV7-2 to TRBJ1-1; unclear D gene. Deletions cut 4 bases from V and 9 bases from J, with 9 bases between. The CDR3 totals 11 residues. From germline, CDR1 is SGHTA and CDR2 FQGNSA. The CDR3 here is CASSSGDKAFF. The CDR3 DNA sequence: TGTGCCAGCAGCTCAGGAGATAAAGCTTTCTTT.

V usage is TRBV9 and J usage is TRBJ2-7; 11 bases are shared with TRBD1. The length of the CDR3 is 15 residues. J gave up 2 bases and V 3 bases, and 4 bases lay outside the gene matches. Germline lookup yields CDR1 SGDLS and CDR2 YYNGEE. Written as DNA, the CDR3 is TGTGCCAGCAGCGAGGGACAGGGGGAAGCCTACGAGCAGTACTTC. Its protein is CASSEGQGEAYEQYF.

V gene TRBV11-2 combines with J gene TRBJ2-7; 7 bases agree with TRBD2. The germline V gene has CDR1 SGHAT and CDR2 FQNNGV. Trimming at V came to 5 bases and at J to 2 bases, leaving 9 bases not matched to a gene. The CDR3 is made up of 15 amino acids. CDR3 in amino acids: CASSAPGGFTYEQYF. DNA of the CDR3: TGTGCCAGCAGCGCCCCGGGGGGATTTACCTACGAGCAGTACTTC.

V is TRBV6-1 and J is TRBJ2-2; 9 bases match TRBD1. The length of the CDR3 is 18 residues. Per germline, CDR1 MNHNS and CDR2 SASEGT. J was trimmed by 2 bases and V by 5 bases; bases with no gene match: 12. This chain's CDR3 is CASSRDRAILHNTGELFF. The CDR3 DNA follows: TGTGCCAGCAGTCGGGACAGGGCCATCCTTCATAACACCGGGGAGCTGTTTTTT.

This clonotype showed up just once. The rearrangement joins TRBV11-2 to TRBJ1-1; D not certain. The germline V and J ends were trimmed by 5 bases and 4 bases, with 8 bases remaining between them. CDR3 length: 12 residues. Germline V CDR1 and CDR2: SGHAT, FQNNGV. CDR3: CASSPHVTEAFF. CDR3 coding DNA: TGTGCCAGCAGCCCTCACGTCACTGAAGCTTTCTTT.

Only one count was recorded for this clonotype. The chain recombines TRBV7-6 with TRBJ1-6; 8 bases agree with TRBD1. The CDR3 sequence is 15 residues long. Germline V CDR1 and CDR2: SGHVS, FNYEAQ. J lost 7 bases, V lost 5 bases, and 7 bases had no gene match. Here the CDR3 reads CASSVSGTGNSPLHF. The CDR3 coding sequence is TGTGCCAGCAGCGTATCCGGGACAGGCAATTCACCCCTCCACTTT.

The V call is TRBV2, the J call TRBJ2-2; 9 nucleotides line up with TRBD2. The CDR3 length is 14 residues. In germline, CDR1 is SNHLY, CDR2 FYNNEI. The trim removed 6 bases at V and 7 bases at J, leaving 6 bases unmatched. The CDR3 loop is CASSQAGGRGELFF. CDR3 nucleotides: TGTGCCAGCAGCCAAGCGGGGGGTCGCGGGGAGCTGTTTTTT.